This paragraph covers one T cell receptor (beta chain) sequence. No antigen is known for it. Trimming shortened V by 4 bases and J by 0 bases, and 11 bases separated the two germline ends. The CDR3 loop spans 15 amino acids. Germline V gene sequence: CDR1 SGDLS, CDR2 YYNGEE. These data belong to a study of identifying expanded T cells in peripheral blood. Study conclusions and caveats: Across healthy donors, higher total template counts meant significantly greater two-week count variance. Over about two and four weeks, about 15 and 19 clones changed, versus around 1.2 between replicates.

Libraries were prepared by immunoSEQ multiplex PCR; TCRdb keeps only in-frame clonotypes and omits some of them. The sample holds around 56,000 clones, over 80% seen once. No infections or other immune events were documented during collection. This rearrangement joins TRBV9 to TRBJ2-4; D is unresolved. The sample taken for sequencing was blood. This receptor was identified in a person between 18 and 75 years old in good health. CDR3 in DNA: TGTGCCAGCAGCTCTGACTCCATAGCCAAAAACATTCAGTACTTC. This translates into CASSSDSIAKNIQYF.